This T cell receptor beta chain was sequenced in a study of cytomegalovirus exposure and HLA in healthy donors. Study-wide points: Among TCR sequences, most were rare, though some public TCRs appeared in many donors. The productive fraction for most TCR beta V segments was about 87% or about 30% in an earlier analysis.

As to this clone: Its antigen is still unknown.

PCR used 60 Vbeta primers and 13 Jbeta primers. How the authors handled the data: In a later analysis, approximately 73 million unique TCR beta chains included roughly 11 million shared by two or more donors. The table came from immunoSEQ multiplex PCR; TCRdb's copy has only in-frame clones and leaves some out. The V and J calls and clone size are taken from that table; D and trimming were inferred from the DNA. The sample comprises over 150,000 clones, roughly 81% of which are singletons, and about 13% rests with the top ten. The CDR3 loop spans 13 amino acids. Germline lookup yields CDR1 MNHEY and CDR2 SMNVEV (reference sequence). Trimming stripped 6 bases from V and 8 bases from J, with 16 bases between. Donors had nominal health at sampling but likely had unrecorded immune exposures.

Sequencing used PBMCs. This rearrangement joins TRBV27 to TRBJ1-2; maybe TRBD1 (6 bases). This receptor was identified in a woman in her fifties or sixties in good health and CMV-seronegative. CDR3 bases: TGTGCCAGCAGCCCTACAGGGAGCTACGGCTACACCTTC. This gives the protein CASSPTGSYGYTF.